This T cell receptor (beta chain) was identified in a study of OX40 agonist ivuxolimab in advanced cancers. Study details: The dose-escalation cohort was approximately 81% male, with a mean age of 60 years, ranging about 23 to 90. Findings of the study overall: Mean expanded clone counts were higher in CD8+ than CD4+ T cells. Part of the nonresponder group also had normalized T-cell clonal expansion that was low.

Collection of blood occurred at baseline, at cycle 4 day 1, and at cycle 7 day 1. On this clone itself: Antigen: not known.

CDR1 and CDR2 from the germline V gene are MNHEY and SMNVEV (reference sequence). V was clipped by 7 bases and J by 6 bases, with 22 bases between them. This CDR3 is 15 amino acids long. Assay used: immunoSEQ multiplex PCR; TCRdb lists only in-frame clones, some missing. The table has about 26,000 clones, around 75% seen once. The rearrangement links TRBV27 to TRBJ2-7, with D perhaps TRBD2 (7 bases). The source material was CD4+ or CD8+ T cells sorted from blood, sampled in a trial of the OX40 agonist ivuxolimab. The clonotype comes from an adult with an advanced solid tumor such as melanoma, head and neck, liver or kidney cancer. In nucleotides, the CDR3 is TGTGCCAGCACCATGTTACTAAGGGGAGGGGGCGAGCAGTACTTC. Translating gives CASTMLLRGGGEQYF.